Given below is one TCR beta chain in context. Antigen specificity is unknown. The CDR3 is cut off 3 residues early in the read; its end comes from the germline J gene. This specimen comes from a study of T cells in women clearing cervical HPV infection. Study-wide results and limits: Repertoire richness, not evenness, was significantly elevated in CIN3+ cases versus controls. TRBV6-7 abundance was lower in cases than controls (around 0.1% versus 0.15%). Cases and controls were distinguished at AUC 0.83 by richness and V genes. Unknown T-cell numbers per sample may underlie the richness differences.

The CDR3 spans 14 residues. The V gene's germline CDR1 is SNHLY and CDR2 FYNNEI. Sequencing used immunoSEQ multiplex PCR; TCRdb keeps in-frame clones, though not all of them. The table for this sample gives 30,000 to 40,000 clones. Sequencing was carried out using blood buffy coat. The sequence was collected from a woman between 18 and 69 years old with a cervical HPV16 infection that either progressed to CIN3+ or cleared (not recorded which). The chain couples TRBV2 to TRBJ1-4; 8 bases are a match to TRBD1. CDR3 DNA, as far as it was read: TGTGCCAGCAGTCTAGACAGGGGAAATTCACCA. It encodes CASSLDRGNSP. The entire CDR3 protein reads CASSLDRGNSPLFF.